The rows below give T cell receptor beta chains drawn from one sample of a study of identical twins. MiXCR, run by TCRdb on the 5' RACE reads, gives a single entry per CDR3 protein. In the table there are around 290,000 distinct CDR3 sequences, roughly 9% of which are singletons. These data were likewise used in another study, on yellow fever vaccine responses in identical twins.

The sample taken for sequencing was CD8+ T cells sorted from blood. These receptors came from a young woman in good health. Both conserved end residues are part of each CDR3. The order of the fields is V gene, J gene, clone size, D gene, CDR3 DNA, CDR3 protein. D genes are given only for firm matches. The size of a clone is reported for some rows only, either as once, few or many, or as a class for expanded clones.

v_call: TRBV10-3; j_call: TRBJ2-7; clone_size: many; d_call: -; cdr3_nt: TGTGCCATCAGTGACGCAGGTACGAACTACGAGCAGTACTTC; cdr3_aa: CAISDAGTNYEQYF
v_call: TRBV5-1; j_call: TRBJ1-2; clone_size: few; d_call: TRBD1; cdr3_nt: TGCGCCAGCAGCTTCTCCGGGACAGGGGCTTTTGGATATGGCTACACCTTC; cdr3_aa: CASSFSGTGAFGYGYTF
v_call: TRBV5-1; j_call: TRBJ2-7; clone_size: many; d_call: -; cdr3_nt: TGCGCCAGTGGGCAGTCCCCTTCCTACGAGCAGTACTTC; cdr3_aa: CASGQSPSYEQYF
v_call: TRBV7-2; j_call: TRBJ2-3; clone_size: many; d_call: -; cdr3_nt: TGTGCCAGCAGCTTAGTAGCGCCAGATACGCAGTATTTT; cdr3_aa: CASSLVAPDTQYF
v_call: TRBV4-1; j_call: TRBJ2-7; clone_size: -; d_call: -; cdr3_nt: TGCGCCAGCAGCCAAGTTCAGGGATTCTACGAGCAGTACTTC; cdr3_aa: CASSQVQGFYEQYF
v_call: TRBV24-1; j_call: TRBJ2-2; clone_size: few; d_call: -; cdr3_nt: TGTGCCACCACGGACGGAGTCACCGGGGAGCTGTTTTTT; cdr3_aa: CATTDGVTGELFF
v_call: TRBV9; j_call: TRBJ2-1; clone_size: -; d_call: TRBD1; cdr3_nt: TGTGCCAGCAGCGTTACCCGGGACAGAGTTTCGAATGAGCAGTTCTTC; cdr3_aa: CASSVTRDRVSNEQFF
v_call: TRBV11-2; j_call: TRBJ2-1; clone_size: many; d_call: -; cdr3_nt: TGTGCCAGCACTACCTACGGGAGTGCAAATGAGCAGTTCTTC; cdr3_aa: CASTTYGSANEQFF
v_call: TRBV5-6; j_call: TRBJ2-2; clone_size: -; d_call: -; cdr3_nt: TGTGCCAGCAGCTTGACCTTCACCGGGGAGCTGTTTTTT; cdr3_aa: CASSLTFTGELFF
v_call: TRBV3-1; j_call: TRBJ2-1; clone_size: -; d_call: -; cdr3_nt: TGTGCCAGCAGCCAAGAATTTGGTCAACTAGAGCCTTACAATGAGCAGTTCTTC; cdr3_aa: CASSQEFGQLEPYNEQFF
v_call: TRBV4-3; j_call: TRBJ2-2; clone_size: -; d_call: -; cdr3_nt: TGCGCCAGCAGCCAAGATCGTAGCGGCCTAAACACCGGGGAGCTGTTTTTT; cdr3_aa: CASSQDRSGLNTGELFF
v_call: TRBV30; j_call: TRBJ2-7; clone_size: -; d_call: -; cdr3_nt: TGTGCCTGGAAAACACCGGACGAGCAGTACTTC; cdr3_aa: CAWKTPDEQYF
v_call: TRBV11-2; j_call: TRBJ2-3; clone_size: few; d_call: TRBD2; cdr3_nt: TGTGCCAGCAGCCCAAGGGGACTAGCTAGCACAGATACGCAGTATTTT; cdr3_aa: CASSPRGLASTDTQYF
v_call: TRBV4-3; j_call: TRBJ2-7; clone_size: few; d_call: -; cdr3_nt: TGCGCCAGCAGCCAAGAAACCTCTAGCTCCTACGAGCAGTACTTC; cdr3_aa: CASSQETSSSYEQYF
v_call: TRBV28; j_call: TRBJ1-6; clone_size: -; d_call: TRBD1; cdr3_nt: TGTGCCAGCTCAACAGGGGTTCACAAGCAAAGTAATTCACCCCTCCACTTT; cdr3_aa: CASSTGVHKQSNSPLHF
v_call: TRBV12-3/TRBV12-4; j_call: TRBJ2-3; clone_size: -; d_call: -; cdr3_nt: TGTGCCAGCTTTGATGGGCAGGAAAGCACAGATACGCAGTATTTT; cdr3_aa: CASFDGQESTDTQYF
v_call: TRBV6-2/TRBV6-3; j_call: TRBJ2-3; clone_size: -; d_call: -; cdr3_nt: TGTGCCAGCGATACTTTGAGCACAGATACGCAGTATTTT; cdr3_aa: CASDTLSTDTQYF
v_call: TRBV20-1; j_call: TRBJ2-7; clone_size: few; d_call: -; cdr3_nt: TGCAGTGCTAGGGGACTGGGACAGAGCTCCTACGAGCAGTACTTC; cdr3_aa: CSARGLGQSSYEQYF
v_call: TRBV12-3/TRBV12-4; j_call: TRBJ2-1; clone_size: few; d_call: TRBD2; cdr3_nt: TGTGCCTGCAGTCAGATTGGACTAGCGGGAGCCCCTCATGTGAATGAGCAGTTCTTC; cdr3_aa: CACSQIGLAGAPHVNEQFF
v_call: TRBV6-2/TRBV6-3; j_call: TRBJ2-7; clone_size: many; d_call: -; cdr3_nt: TGTGCCAGCAGTCTACCGGTTTGGGTATCCTACGAGCAGTACTTC; cdr3_aa: CASSLPVWVSYEQYF
v_call: TRBV6-2/TRBV6-3; j_call: TRBJ2-1; clone_size: -; d_call: TRBD1; cdr3_nt: TGTGCCAGCAGTTCACGAGACAGGGTTTTTCGGGAGCAGTTCTTC; cdr3_aa: CASSSRDRVFREQFF
v_call: TRBV11-2; j_call: TRBJ1-1; clone_size: -; d_call: -; cdr3_nt: -; cdr3_aa: CASSLVGRGSPEAFF
v_call: TRBV7-8; j_call: TRBJ2-5; clone_size: -; d_call: TRBD2; cdr3_nt: TGTGCCAGCAGCTTAAAAGTGTGGACTAGCCCCGAAGAGACCCAGTACTTC; cdr3_aa: CASSLKVWTSPEETQYF
v_call: TRBV4-2; j_call: TRBJ2-1; clone_size: many; d_call: TRBD2; cdr3_nt: TGTGCCAGCACCGAAGAAAGAACGGCGGGGGGACCGATCGATGAGCAGTTCTTC; cdr3_aa: CASTEERTAGGPIDEQFF
v_call: TRBV12-3/TRBV12-4; j_call: TRBJ1-2; clone_size: -; d_call: -; cdr3_nt: TGTGCCAGCAGTTTCGACAGTCACTATGGCTACACCTTC; cdr3_aa: CASSFDSHYGYTF
v_call: TRBV7-9; j_call: TRBJ2-5; clone_size: few; d_call: -; cdr3_nt: TGTGCCAGCAGCACACACGACAGCCAAGAGACCCAGTACTTC; cdr3_aa: CASSTHDSQETQYF
v_call: TRBV10-3; j_call: TRBJ2-3; clone_size: -; d_call: TRBD2; cdr3_nt: TGTGCCATCAGTGACCGTAGACGGGGAGGGGCTATCACAGATGCGCAGTATTTT; cdr3_aa: CAISDRRRGGAITDAQYF
v_call: TRBV29-1; j_call: TRBJ2-7; clone_size: few; d_call: TRBD1; cdr3_nt: TGCAGCGTTCCCGGGACAGGGTTGAACGAGCAGTACTTC; cdr3_aa: CSVPGTGLNEQYF
v_call: TRBV27; j_call: TRBJ2-1; clone_size: -; d_call: -; cdr3_nt: TGTGCCAGCAGTTTAGTAGGGGGGTATGAGCAGTTCTTC; cdr3_aa: CASSLVGGYEQFF
v_call: TRBV29-1; j_call: TRBJ2-7; clone_size: many; d_call: TRBD1; cdr3_nt: TGCAGCTTCAGACAGGGGCACTCCTACGAGCAGTACTTC; cdr3_aa: CSFRQGHSYEQYF
v_call: TRBV10-3; j_call: TRBJ2-2; clone_size: -; d_call: -; cdr3_nt: TGTGCCATCAGCTTAACCAGCGGGACAGCCAACACCGGGGAGCTGTTTTTT; cdr3_aa: CAISLTSGTANTGELFF
v_call: TRBV12-3/TRBV12-4; j_call: TRBJ2-3; clone_size: -; d_call: -; cdr3_nt: TGTGCCAGCAGCCAGACTGGCGGAACAGATACGCAGTATTTT; cdr3_aa: CASSQTGGTDTQYF
v_call: TRBV6-2/TRBV6-3; j_call: TRBJ2-1; clone_size: few; d_call: TRBD2; cdr3_nt: TGTGCCAGCAGTTACTTTAGCGGGAGGGCGGATGAGCAGTTCTTC; cdr3_aa: CASSYFSGRADEQFF
v_call: TRBV28; j_call: TRBJ2-5; clone_size: many; d_call: TRBD2; cdr3_nt: TGTGCCAGCAGTCCGGGGACTAGCGAAGAGACCCAGTACTTC; cdr3_aa: CASSPGTSEETQYF
v_call: TRBV20-1; j_call: TRBJ1-5; clone_size: few; d_call: -; cdr3_nt: TGCAGTGCTAGAGAAATCGGCCAGGGCAATCAGCCCCAGCATTTT; cdr3_aa: CSAREIGQGNQPQHF
v_call: TRBV6-5; j_call: TRBJ2-2; clone_size: many; d_call: -; cdr3_nt: TGTGCCAGCAGCTACGGGTCCGGGGAGCTGTTTTTT; cdr3_aa: CASSYGSGELFF
v_call: TRBV5-1; j_call: TRBJ2-3; clone_size: few; d_call: -; cdr3_nt: TGCGCCAGCATTTCGGGGCCAACCTTAGATACGCAGTATTTT; cdr3_aa: CASISGPTLDTQYF
v_call: TRBV28; j_call: TRBJ2-7; clone_size: -; d_call: -; cdr3_nt: TGTGCCAGCAGGTCCGGTCGGGCTTACGAGCAGTACTTC; cdr3_aa: CASRSGRAYEQYF
v_call: TRBV4-3; j_call: TRBJ2-7; clone_size: many; d_call: -; cdr3_nt: TGCGCCAGCAGCCAAGTTTTCGCGGGATACTACGAGCAGTACTTC; cdr3_aa: CASSQVFAGYYEQYF
v_call: TRBV28; j_call: TRBJ2-3; clone_size: -; d_call: -; cdr3_nt: TGTGCCAGCAGTTTAACAGCAAGTAACACAGATACGCAGTATTTT; cdr3_aa: CASSLTASNTDTQYF
v_call: TRBV6-2/TRBV6-3; j_call: TRBJ2-1; clone_size: many; d_call: TRBD2; cdr3_nt: TGTGCCAGCAGTTACTCATACGGGAGGGGCGATGATGAGCAGTTCTTC; cdr3_aa: CASSYSYGRGDDEQFF
v_call: TRBV30; j_call: TRBJ2-1; clone_size: -; d_call: TRBD1; cdr3_nt: TGTGCCTGGAGTGGAACACCGGGACAGGGTTTTTACGTGCAGTTCTTC; cdr3_aa: CAWSGTPGQGFYVQFF
v_call: TRBV29-1; j_call: TRBJ2-5; clone_size: many; d_call: -; cdr3_nt: TGCAGCGCTTGGACTGTGGGGGCCAGGGAAGAGACCCAGTACTTC; cdr3_aa: CSAWTVGAREETQYF
v_call: TRBV25-1; j_call: TRBJ2-2; clone_size: -; d_call: -; cdr3_nt: TGTGCCACCGACGCACCAGGGGTAGGCACCGGGGAGCTGTTTTTT; cdr3_aa: CATDAPGVGTGELFF
v_call: TRBV7-9; j_call: TRBJ1-4; clone_size: few; d_call: TRBD1; cdr3_nt: TGTGCCAGCAGCCCAGGGACAGGAGGAGCAACTAATGAAAAACTGTTTTTT; cdr3_aa: CASSPGTGGATNEKLFF
v_call: TRBV5-1; j_call: TRBJ1-6; clone_size: -; d_call: TRBD1; cdr3_nt: TGCGCCAGCAGCCCCGGGGACAGGGAGAAGTGGGTCGATAATTCACCCCTCCACTTT; cdr3_aa: CASSPGDREKWVDNSPLHF
v_call: TRBV4-1; j_call: TRBJ1-1; clone_size: few; d_call: TRBD1; cdr3_nt: TGCGCCAGCAGCTTCCGGACAGGGGCCACTGAAGCTTTCTTT; cdr3_aa: CASSFRTGATEAFF
v_call: TRBV7-8; j_call: TRBJ2-1; clone_size: few; d_call: TRBD2; cdr3_nt: TGTGCCAGCAGCCCCAAAGCCGGGACTAGAGCATCCTACAATGAGCAGTTCTTC; cdr3_aa: CASSPKAGTRASYNEQFF
v_call: TRBV14; j_call: TRBJ2-5; clone_size: many; d_call: -; cdr3_nt: TGTGCCAGCAGCCCCTCGGTAGCGTCAACCCAGTACTTC; cdr3_aa: CASSPSVASTQYF
v_call: TRBV29-1; j_call: TRBJ2-3; clone_size: many; d_call: -; cdr3_nt: TGCAGCGTTGGGGCAGATACGCAGTATTTT; cdr3_aa: CSVGADTQYF
v_call: TRBV27; j_call: TRBJ2-1; clone_size: -; d_call: TRBD2; cdr3_nt: TGTGCCAGCACCTACGGGACTAGCGGGAACAATGAGCAGTTCTTC; cdr3_aa: CASTYGTSGNNEQFF
v_call: TRBV28; j_call: TRBJ2-2; clone_size: many; d_call: -; cdr3_nt: TGTGCCAGCAGTTCGCCCCTTAAGACCTCAGCTCACAACACCGGGGAGCTGTTTTTT; cdr3_aa: CASSSPLKTSAHNTGELFF
v_call: TRBV4-3; j_call: TRBJ1-4; clone_size: many; d_call: -; cdr3_nt: TGCGCCAGCAGCCCCCCATCAGGGGACGAACTGTTTTTT; cdr3_aa: CASSPPSGDELFF
v_call: TRBV5-1; j_call: TRBJ2-1; clone_size: many; d_call: TRBD2; cdr3_nt: TGCGCCAGCAGCTCCACCGTAGCGGGAGTCCCCTACAATGAGCAGTTCTTC; cdr3_aa: CASSSTVAGVPYNEQFF